This T cell receptor (beta chain) was observed in a study of shared T cell receptors in the human thymus. TCRdb's table, derived via immunoSEQ multiplex PCR, lists solely in-frame clones and lacks some. The sample holds 640,000 or so clones, more than 70% seen once. Per the germline V gene, CDR1 is SGHTA and CDR2 is FQGNSA. Germline trimming cut 2 bases from V and 4 bases from J; bases unmatched to any gene: 2. The CDR3 contains 15 residues. Separately, the same data were catalogued under a study of human thymus T cells. From that paper: Corrective cardiac surgery supplied the resected thymus tissue. Thymic and blood repertoires seemed to favor certain V and J genes. Highly overlapping thymic repertoires in unrelated individuals were reported by related research.

The specimen was thymocytes. This TCR came from a boy in the first two years of life with a congenital heart defect. The chain is built from TRBV7-2 and TRBJ2-5, with 12 positions matching TRBD2. The CDR3 DNA reads as TGTGCCAGCAGCTTACTAGCGGGAGGGAGAGAGACCCAGTACTTC. Its translation: CASSLLAGGRETQYF.